The 10 T cell receptor beta chains listed next were all sequenced from one sample in a study of blood T cell repertoires in COVID-19. Libraries were prepared by immunoSEQ multiplex PCR; TCRdb keeps only in-frame clonotypes and omits some of them. The table lists 350,000 to 400,000 clones, about 89% of them singletons. Sequenced: peripheral blood. The receptors shown here come from a woman in her 30s with COVID-19, enrolled during active disease.

The J gene is TRBJ2-3, the V gene TRBV6-5; the match to TRBD2 covers 10 bases. Germline-derived CDR1 and CDR2 are MNHEY and SVGAGI. The CDR3 spans 14 residues. V lost 7 bases to trimming and J lost 3 bases; unmatched junction nucleotides: 4. The CDR3 is CASKPSGGTDTQYF. The CDR3 nucleotides are TGTGCCAGCAAGCCTAGCGGGGGAACAGATACGCAGTATTTT.

The chain couples TRBV2 to TRBJ2-5; TRBD1 matches 9 bases. This CDR3 region has 15 residues. CDR1 and CDR2 from the germline V gene are SNHLY and FYNNEI. The V and J ends lost 4 bases and 4 bases, in that order; junction bases with no gene match: 7. DNA for the CDR3: TGTGCCAGCAGTGTCCCGGGACAGGGAGGAGAGACCCAGTACTTC. Its protein product is CASSVPGQGGETQYF.

The chain couples TRBV9 to TRBJ2-3; D uncertain. V was trimmed by 1 base and J by 4 bases, leaving 4 bases between them. This CDR3 region has 12 residues. From germline, CDR1 is SGDLS and CDR2 YYNGEE. CDR3: CASSVIADTQYF. The CDR3 coding sequence is TGTGCCAGCAGCGTAATCGCAGATACGCAGTATTTT.

Only a few counts were recorded for this clone. This chain connects TRBV6-1 to TRBJ1-4; the D is unclear. The germline CDR1 and CDR2 sequences are MNHNS and SASEGT. The CDR3 has 15 residues. Trimming stripped 0 bases from V and 5 bases from J, with 10 bases between. In nucleotides, the CDR3 is TGTGCCAGCAGTGAAGCCTATCGAGTGAATGAAAAACTGTTTTTT. Protein: CASSEAYRVNEKLFF.

This clone was seen a single time. In nucleotides, the CDR3 is TGCGCCAGCAGCTTGGCAGACCGGGAAGAAGAGACCCAGTACTTC. The encoded protein is CASSLADREEETQYF. This chain uses TRBV5-1 with TRBJ2-5, with D perhaps matching TRBD2 (5 bases). CDR1 and CDR2 from the germline V gene are SGHRS and YFSETQ. The V gene lost 0 bases and the J gene lost 3 bases, with 12 bases spanning the gap. This CDR3 region has 15 residues. The whole variable domain, remainder taken from reference TRBV5-1 and TRBJ2-5, is KAGVTQTPRYLIKTRGQQVTLSCSPISGHRSVSWYQQTPGQGLQFLFEYFSETQRNKGNFPGRFSGRQFSNSRSEMNVSTLELGDSALYLCASSLADREEETQYFGPGTRLLVL.

This clone has just one count. This chain uses TRBV5-6 with TRBJ2-7; 7 bases are shared with TRBD2. CDR1 SGHDT and CDR2 YYEEEE come from the germline V gene. After removal of 6 bases from V and 6 bases from J, the junction contained 9 bases not matched to a gene. The CDR3 length is 13 residues. The CDR3 here is CASTFGTISEQYV. The CDR3 DNA reads as TGTGCCAGCACCTTCGGGACTATCTCCGAGCAGTACGTC.

The DNA for the CDR3 is TGCGCCAGCAGTGAGGACAGGGTAACAGAGACCCAGTACTTC. It specifies CASSEDRVTETQYF. The rearrangement joins TRBV10-1 to TRBJ2-5; TRBD1 aligns across 7 bases. The J segment lost 4 bases and the V segment lost 2 bases, leaving 4 bases of the junction unmatched. CDR3 length: 14 amino acids. Germline CDR1 and CDR2: WNHNN and SYGVQD (reference sequence).

This sequence joins TRBV4-3 and TRBJ2-2, with D possibly being TRBD2 (5 bases). Germline-derived CDR1 and CDR2 are LGHNA and YSLEER. This CDR3 is built from 14 residues. V lost 0 bases to trimming and J lost 6 bases, with 8 bases between them. The CDR3: CASSQDPSSGELFF. CDR3 in DNA: TGCGCCAGCAGCCAAGATCCTAGCTCCGGGGAGCTGTTTTTT.

This clone has just one count. The chain joins TRBV24-1 to TRBJ2-1; tentative D call: TRBD2 (6 bases). The CDR3 has 16 residues. V was shortened by 4 bases and J by 0 bases, with 12 bases between the two germline ends. Germline V lookup: CDR1 KGHDR, CDR2 SFDVKD. The CDR3 DNA sequence: TGTGCCACCAGTGACACTAGCTGGAGCTCCTACAATGAGCAGTTCTTC. This gives the protein CATSDTSWSSYNEQFF.

The CDR3 bases are TGCGCCAGCAGCTTAGGGACAGACAATGAGCAGTTCTTC. This gives the protein CASSLGTDNEQFF. The genes are TRBV5-1 and TRBJ2-1; TRBD1 matches at 7 bases. The germline gives CDR1 SGHRS, CDR2 YFSETQ. V shed 2 bases and J 5 bases; nucleotides not matched to a gene: 1. There are 13 residues in the CDR3.